This entry concerns a single TCR beta chain. This same CDR3 is encoded by further DNA sequences in the sample. The data were produced by immunoSEQ multiplex PCR, yet TCRdb's version contains in-frame clones alone and is incomplete. In the table there are roughly 1 million clones, approximately 70% of which are singletons. The sample is drawn from a study of shared clonotypes between healthy human individuals. This CDR3 contains 14 residues. Germline V gene lookup returns CDR1 SGHRS and CDR2 YFSETQ. V lost 5 bases, J lost 4 bases, and 7 bases stayed unmatched. Sequenced input: memory CD4+ T cells sorted from blood. The subset denotes: CD45RA-negative fraction. This TCR was sampled from a man aged 18 to 30 in good health. V and J are TRBV5-1 and TRBJ1-2; the match to TRBD1 covers 8 bases. For the CDR3, the DNA is TGCGCCAGCAGATCCCGGGACAGGCCCTATGGCTACACCTTC. Residues: CASRSRDRPYGYTF.